The 14 T cell receptor beta chains in this list originate from one sample, sequenced in a study of T cells after yellow fever vaccination (dated by TCRdb to about 2019). The treatment or condition label here, explained by the study, means: live attenuated yellow fever vaccine strain. The method behind the library was 5' RACE. Sequencer: Illumina HiSeq 2500. TCRdb trimmed public reads at Q25 via fastp, called clones via MiXCR and kept in-frame beta chains. One record per CDR3 amino acid sequence lists the most common genes and DNA. Here the sample has around 230,000 distinct CDR3 sequences; approximately 6.3% occur a single time. The ten largest clones capture roughly 1% of the sample. Sample: CD4+ T cells sorted from PBMCs, taken on the day of the yellow fever booster vaccination. The source is a man aged 25 to 40 who received the YFV17D yellow fever vaccine.

This clonotype was found a few times. The CDR3 region has the DNA TGTGCCAGCAGCTTGGGGGGACCCGCCAAAAACATTCAGTACTTC. Protein: CASSLGGPAKNIQYF. The chain recombines TRBV5-4 with TRBJ2-4; D possibly matches TRBD1 or TRBD2 (5 bases each). The CDR3 sequence is 15 residues long. Trimming left V 0 bases short and J 1 base short, with 8 bases between. From germline, CDR1 is SGHNT and CDR2 YYREEE (reference sequence).

This clonotype appeared many times. This sequence joins TRBV5-1 and TRBJ2-5; no clear D. CDR3 length: 14 residues. Germline assignment: CDR1 SGHRS and CDR2 YFSETQ. V was trimmed by 2 bases and J by 2 bases, leaving 10 bases between them. The CDR3 protein is CASSFQALQETQYF. CDR3 sequence (DNA): TGCGCCAGCAGCTTCCAAGCCCTTCAAGAGACCCAGTACTTC.

This sequence joins TRBV4-2 and TRBJ2-5; 9 nucleotides match TRBD2. Germline V gives CDR1 LGHNA, CDR2 YNFKEQ. This CDR3 is built from 17 residues. V was pared by 3 bases and J by 3 bases, with 11 bases of the junction left unmatched. In nucleotides, the CDR3 is TGTGCCAGCAGCCACTTCCATAGCGGGAGTACTAAAGAGACCCAGTACTTC. Amino acid sequence: CASSHFHSGSTKETQYF.

In DNA, the CDR3 is TGTGCCAGCAGTCCGACAGTTAGCTCCTACAATGAGCAGTTCTTC. As protein: CASSPTVSSYNEQFF. The chain employs TRBV12-3 or TRBV12-4 and TRBJ2-1, with a tentative D call TRBD1 (5 bases). Trimming took 5 bases from V and 0 from J, leaving 11 bases between them. This CDR3 spans 15 amino acids.

In its sample, this clonotype was seen a few times. This rearrangement joins TRBV29-1 to TRBJ2-5, with TRBD1 matching over 7 bases. V was clipped by 7 bases and J by 3 bases; unmatched bases: 2. This CDR3 has 11 amino acids. Germline lookup yields CDR1 SQVTM and CDR2 ANQGSEA. CDR3 sequence reads: CSAGQKETQYF. The CDR3 nucleotides read TGCAGCGCGGGACAGAAAGAGACCCAGTACTTC.

The V and J genes are TRBV19 and TRBJ2-2, with D perhaps TRBD2 (6 bases). Trimming shortened V by 10 bases and J by 3 bases, and 18 bases separated the two germline ends. Germline assignment: CDR1 LNHDA and CDR2 SQIVND (reference sequence). The CDR3 is 15 residues long. The CDR3 loop is CATQRRRGDTGELFF. The CDR3 nucleotides are TGTGCCACCCAGAGACGGCGCGGGGACACCGGGGAGCTGTTTTTT.

Points on this clonotype: A read error may account for a junction end that differs from germline. The chain couples TRBV20-1 to TRBJ2-3; 12 nucleotides align to TRBD2. Germline CDR1 and CDR2: DFQATT and SNEGSKA (reference sequence). This CDR3 is built from 17 residues. CDR3 bases: TGCTGTGCTAGAGATCTAGCGGGAGGGCCTAAATCTGATACGCAGTATTTT. Amino acid sequence: CCARDLAGGPKSDTQYF.

This clonotype has ten or more counts. The chain employs TRBV5-1 and TRBJ2-1; TRBD2 is a possible D gene (6 bases). The CDR3 is 15 amino acids. V was shortened by 2 bases and J by 6 bases, with 15 bases between the two germline ends. Germline V CDR1 and CDR2: SGHRS, YFSETQ. The CDR3 sequence: CASSFSRTISNEQFF. The CDR3 nucleotides are TGCGCCAGCAGCTTTAGTAGGACTATTAGCAATGAGCAGTTCTTC.

The chain joins TRBV20-1 to TRBJ2-1, with 9 bases fitting TRBD2. Germline V gene sequence: CDR1 DFQATT, CDR2 SNEGSKA (reference sequence). J lost 4 bases, V lost 3 bases, and 10 bases had no gene match. The CDR3 is 16 residues long. The CDR3 region has the DNA TGCAGTGCTAGCCCCCCCACTAGCGGGCGTTACAATGAGCAGTTCTTC. This translates into CSASPPTSGRYNEQFF.

The CDR3 DNA reads as TGTGCCAGCAGTTTAGGACCGGCCGGGACTAGCGGGATAGATGAGCAGTTCTTC. As protein: CASSLGPAGTSGIDEQFF. The V gene is TRBV27, the J gene TRBJ2-1; TRBD2 matches 13 bases. The CDR3 spans 18 residues. V lost 2 bases and J lost 8; bases outside the gene matches: 12. From germline, CDR1 is MNHEY and CDR2 SMNVEV (reference sequence).

The chain links TRBV7-2 to TRBJ2-3; 12 bases agree with TRBD2. The CDR3 covers 17 residues. CDR1 and CDR2 (germline): SGHTA, FQGNSA. The ends lost 0 bases at V and 4 bases at J; junction bases unmatched: 5. CDR3 bases: TGTGCCAGCAGCTTAGCGGTCTCTAGCGGGAGGGCAGATACGCAGTATTTT. This translates into CASSLAVSSGRADTQYF.

Only one count was recorded for this clonotype. The CDR3 DNA is TGTGCCACCAGCGGGGGGGGCGATTTTGATACGCAGTATTTT. Protein sequence: CATSGGGDFDTQYF. The gene calls are TRBV15 and TRBJ2-3; possible D gene TRBD2, 7 bases. The V gene lost 5 bases and the J gene lost 6 bases, with 15 bases spanning the gap. The CDR3 is 14 residues long. CDR1 and CDR2 (germline): LNHNV, YYDKDF (reference sequence).

V usage is TRBV9 and J usage is TRBJ2-7; 8 bases agree with TRBD1. CDR1 SGDLS and CDR2 YYNGEE come from the germline V gene. The CDR3 is made up of 15 amino acids. V was clipped by 2 bases and J by 3 bases; unmatched bases: 7. The CDR3, as DNA: TGTGCCAGCAGCGTCCGGACAGGGTGGGGCTACGAGCAGTACTTC. Residues: CASSVRTGWGYEQYF. Based on the CDR3 plus reference TRBV9 and TRBJ2-7, the full variable domain is DSGVTQTPKHLITATGQRVTLRCSPRSGDLSVYWYQQSLDQGLQFLIQYYNGEERAKGNILERFSAQQFPDLHSELNLSSLELGDSALYFCASSVRTGWGYEQYFGPGTRLTVT.

In its sample, this clonotype was seen a few times. V usage is TRBV10-1 and J usage is TRBJ2-1; a possible D gene is TRBD1 (6 bases). Germline V gene sequence: CDR1 WNHNN, CDR2 SYGVQD (reference sequence). V shed 6 bases and J shed 10 bases, with 22 bases lying between them. The CDR3 totals 15 residues. CDR3 nucleotide sequence: TGCGCCAGCAGCCCCTCACATGACAGGAATGGGGAGCAGTTCTTC. Translated: CASSPSHDRNGEQFF.